This TCR beta chain was profiled in a study of OX40 agonist ivuxolimab in advanced cancers. With regard to the full study: The costimulatory receptor OX40 (CD134) was targeted by ivuxolimab, a fully human IgG2 agonistic monoclonal antibody. Intravenous ivuxolimab was administered to patients every 2 weeks at six dose levels: 0.01, 0.1, 0.3, 1.5, 3 and 10 mg/kg. Of the approximately 50 dose-escalation patients, hepatocellular carcinoma was present in about 20, melanoma in some 15, renal cell carcinoma in 9 and head and neck cancer in 9. In the dose-escalation cohort, over 65% of patients were male, and the mean age was around 60 years, with a range of roughly 20 to 80. Prior anti-PD-1, anti-PD-L1 or anti-CTLA-4 therapy was permitted, and approximately 39% of dose-escalation patients had received checkpoint inhibitors. Three dose-escalation patients achieved partial responses, one with hepatocellular carcinoma and two with cutaneous melanoma. The point of sequencing TCRbeta in the periphery was to test whether ivuxolimab changed TCR sequence diversity and drove clonal T-cell expansion. The paper describes the monotherapy dose-escalation part (N of about 47 patients) of the phase I trial of ivuxolimab. The research as a whole found: Which antigens the clonally expanded peripheral T cells were specific for was not determined. At doses of 0.1 to 3.0 mg/kg, clonal expansion of both CD4+ and CD8+ blood T cells was observed from baseline to week 6. After ivuxolimab, more expanded clones were found on average in CD8+ T cells than in CD4+ T cells. Low levels of normalized T-cell clonal expansion were also shown by some nonresponding patients. In partial responders in the 0.1-3.0 mg/kg groups, normalized peripheral clonal expansion was found to be among the lowest, especially among CD8+ T cells.

Notes on this clone: Its antigen specificity is not known. No clone much larger than this one lies a single base away; base qualities are absent.

To sequence the TCRbeta CDR3 region, genomic DNA was isolated from the sorted cells. TCRbeta CDR3 regions were sequenced using the immunoSEQ Assay. The clones in this table, taken by TCRdb from immuneACCESS, are in-frame only. Not every clone is retained; where verified, under half of the shortfall comes from an unresolved V gene, and the cause of the rest is unknown. The sample has some 90,000 clones on record, around 87% of them singletons. Approximately 4.8% of the sample lies in the top ten. Including cysteine and phenylalanine, the CDR3 has 15 amino acids. Here the CDR3 DNA is all that survives: 45 bases in frame from base 1. V is clipped by 0 bases and J by 5 bases, and the sequence between their germline boundaries is 10 bases long. The germline V gene sets CDR1 to SGHDN and CDR2 to FVKESK. The trial excluded patients who had a history of autoimmune disease or were on systemic immunosuppression. Peripheral blood for TCR sequencing was collected from all dose cohorts at baseline, on cycle 4 day 1, and on cycle 7 day 1. Samples came from an open-label, multicenter, first-in-human phase I dose-escalation trial of ivuxolimab. The trial enrolled adults with locally advanced or metastatic head and neck squamous cell, hepatocellular, melanoma or renal cell carcinoma. Before TCR sequencing, CD4+ T cells and CD8+ T cells were sorted from peripheral blood as separate populations.

The receptor's source is an adult with an advanced solid tumor such as melanoma, head and neck, liver or kidney cancer. The rearranged segments are TRBV14 and TRBJ2-2, with no reliable assignment of the D segment. This specimen was CD4+ or CD8+ T cells sorted from blood, taken in a trial of the OX40 agonist ivuxolimab. The CDR3 region: CASSQDFFSTGELFF. The sequence in DNA is TGTGCCAGCAGCCAAGATTTCTTTTCGACCGGGGAGCTGTTTTTT.